The 23 T cell receptor beta chains below were found in one sample sequenced in a study of T cell changes during pregnancy in multiple sclerosis. Here immunoSEQ multiplex PCR was the method, and the copy in TCRdb shows in-frame clones only, minus some. The sample holds roughly 48,000 clones, approximately 92% seen once. Sequencing used CD4+ T cells from peripheral blood mononuclear cells, obtained in the second trimester of pregnancy. All receptors come from a female donor in good health, enrolled as a control in a pregnancy study.

V is TRBV28 and J is TRBJ2-1; TRBD1 matches 7 bases. The CDR3 spans 13 residues. The junction had 12 bases not matched to a gene; V was cut back by 5 bases and J by 14 bases. Germline assignment: CDR1 MDHEN and CDR2 SYDVKM. CDR3 amino acids: CASSPPTRQGEFF. DNA for the CDR3: TGTGCCAGCAGTCCACCAACGAGGCAGGGGGAGTTCTTC.

The chain has TRBV10-3 and TRBJ2-1, with TRBD2 matching over 7 bases. The trim removed 6 bases at V and 5 bases at J, leaving 7 bases unmatched. Germline V gene lookup returns CDR1 ENHRY and CDR2 SYGVKD. The CDR3 extends over 14 amino acids. CDR3 in amino acids: CAISRDYPNNEQFF. The CDR3 region has the DNA TGTGCCATCAGCCGGGACTATCCAAACAATGAGCAGTTCTTC.

V usage is TRBV11-1 and J usage is TRBJ2-2; a weak D match, TRBD1 (6 bases). Deletions cut 5 bases from V and 5 bases from J, with 24 bases between. The germline gives CDR1 SGHAT, CDR2 FQDESV (reference sequence). This CDR3 has 18 residues. For the CDR3, the DNA is TGTGCCAGCAGCCAAGACGCGCAAGGGGGAAGAAGGACCGGGGAGCTGTTTTTT. Translation: CASSQDAQGGRRTGELFF.

The chain employs TRBV21-1 and TRBJ2-3; the table's TRBD2 call for D was not verified on the DNA. TRBV21-1 is a known pseudogene. This CDR3 comprises 15 residues. CDR3 in amino acids: CASSTVAGATDTQYF. For the CDR3, the DNA is TGTGCCAGCAGTACGGTAGCGGGAGCCACAGATACGCAGTATTTT.

The chain is built from TRBV4-2 and TRBJ2-1; TRBD2 matches 8 bases. V lost 3 bases, J lost 5 bases, and 12 bases stayed unmatched. Germline-derived CDR1 and CDR2 are LGHNA and YNFKEQ. The CDR3 runs to 17 residues. CDR3: CASSQLWTSSRHNEQFF. The CDR3 DNA reads as TGTGCCAGCAGCCAGCTATGGACTAGCAGTCGTCACAATGAGCAGTTCTTC.

This chain links TRBV7-3 with TRBJ2-1; a weak D match, TRBD1 (6 bases). CDR1 SGHTA and CDR2 FQGTGA come from the germline V gene. The CDR3 is 15 residues long. V was pared by 1 base and J by 9 bases, with 16 bases between. The CDR3 spells CASSLSAVRGSEQFF. The CDR3 DNA reads TGTGCCAGCAGCTTAAGCGCCGTCAGGGGCAGTGAGCAGTTCTTC.

The chain employs TRBV7-3 and TRBJ2-3; D not resolved. The CDR3 length is 12 residues. V lost 5 bases and J 2 bases, leaving 5 bases between the germline ends. Germline lookup yields CDR1 SGHTA and CDR2 FQGTGA. The CDR3: CASSPYTDTQYF. For the CDR3, the DNA is TGTGCCAGCAGCCCCTACACAGATACGCAGTATTTT.

With regard to this clone: One end of the junction varies from germline; a read error may be responsible. This chain links TRBV7-7 with TRBJ2-5, with 10 bases that match TRBD2. CDR3 length: 17 residues. The germline V gene has CDR1 SSHAT and CDR2 FNYEAQ (reference sequence). CDR3 sequence reads: CASSLGRLAGGSETQYF. The CDR3 DNA reads as TGTGCTAGCAGCTTAGGACGACTAGCGGGTGGATCAGAGACCCAGTACTTC.

This sequence joins TRBV6-1 and TRBJ2-1; a possible D gene is TRBD1 (5 bases). CDR1 is MNHNS, CDR2 SASEGT, per germline. The V end was cut by 1 base, the J end by 7 bases, with 11 bases between. The length of the CDR3 is 14 residues. The CDR3 nucleotides read TGTGCCAGCAGTGAAGAGGGGTATACAAATGAGCAGTTCTTC. This sequence encodes CASSEEGYTNEQFF.

V gene TRBV10-3 combines with J gene TRBJ2-5; perhaps TRBD2 as D (6 bases). Germline V gene data show CDR1 as ENHRY and CDR2 as SYGVKD. CDR3 length equals 15 residues. Trimming removed 8 bases at V and 4 bases at J, with 20 bases between. Here the CDR3 reads CAIAPRALGGETQYF. In DNA, the CDR3 is TGTGCCATCGCTCCCCGAGCGCTGGGGGGAGAGACCCAGTACTTC.

The chain joins TRBV15 to TRBJ2-1; 11 bases are shared with TRBD1. This CDR3 spans 16 amino acids. Germline CDR1 and CDR2: LNHNV and YYDKDF (reference sequence). J gave up 6 bases and V 3 bases, and 7 bases lay outside the gene matches. The CDR3 DNA reads TGTGCCACCAGCAGGGGACAGGGGGAAATTGGCAATGAGCAGTTCTTC. Translation: CATSRGQGEIGNEQFF.

The chain employs TRBV25-1 and TRBJ2-5, with 7 positions matching TRBD2. Germline lookup yields CDR1 MGHDK and CDR2 SYGVNS. V dropped 3 bases and J dropped 7; count of bases not matched to a gene: 14. The CDR3 sequence is 16 residues long. CDR3 loop: CASSDWAGRASGTQYF. In nucleotides, the CDR3 is TGTGCCAGCAGTGACTGGGCAGGGAGGGCTTCGGGGACCCAGTACTTC.

J is TRBJ2-5 and V is TRBV9; 9 positions match TRBD1. The CDR3 is 15 amino acids. Germline V lookup: CDR1 SGDLS, CDR2 YYNGEE. The ends lost 2 bases at V and 4 bases at J; junction bases unmatched: 6. CDR3 nucleotide sequence: TGTGCCAGCAGCGTCACAGGGGGCTCGAGAGAGACCCAGTACTTC. This gives the protein CASSVTGGSRETQYF.

The chain joins TRBV5-4 to TRBJ1-2, with no clear D. V was cut by 4 bases and J by 8 bases, with 15 bases left in between. The CDR3 is made up of 13 amino acids. CDR1 SGHNT and CDR2 YYREEE come from the germline V gene (reference sequence). CDR3 sequence reads: CASSVGGVRGYTF. As DNA, the CDR3 is TGTGCCAGCAGCGTGGGCGGGGTCCGGGGCTACACCTTC.

The chain carries TRBV5-1 and TRBJ2-7, with D perhaps TRBD2 (8 bases). The V end lost 1 base, the J end lost 13 bases, and 21 bases lay between the germline ends. The CDR3 has 14 residues. The germline gives CDR1 SGHRS, CDR2 YFSETQ. CDR3: CASSLRGHLAGVYF. The CDR3 nucleotides are TGCGCCAGCAGCTTGAGGGGGCATCTAGCGGGTGTATACTTC.

J is TRBJ1-4 and V is TRBV6-5; 10 nucleotides align to TRBD1. This CDR3 region has 14 residues. The V segment lost 5 bases and the J segment 5 bases; nucleotides outside the gene matches: 2. Germline-derived CDR1 and CDR2 are MNHEY and SVGAGI. CDR3 amino acids: CASSDRGQNEKLFF. CDR3 nucleotides: TGTGCCAGCAGTGACAGGGGGCAGAATGAAAAACTGTTTTTT.

The CDR3 loop is CASSFRVGHYEQYF. The CDR3 region has the DNA TGTGCCAGCAGTTTTAGGGTGGGGCACTACGAGCAGTACTTC. V gene TRBV27 combines with J gene TRBJ2-7; D is possibly TRBD1 (5 bases). Between the trimmed V and J ends, which lost 3 bases and 3 bases, there was a span of 12 bases. Looked up from germline, CDR1 is MNHEY and CDR2 is SMNVEV (reference sequence). This CDR3 has 14 residues.

The genes are TRBV5-1 and TRBJ2-1, with 8 bases aligning to TRBD1. CDR1 is SGHRS, CDR2 YFSETQ, per germline. Germline trimming cut 4 bases from V and 7 bases from J; bases unmatched to any gene: 4. The CDR3 has 13 residues. In DNA, the CDR3 is TGCGCCAGCAGCGACAGGGGAAAAAATGAGCAGTTCTTC. This gives the protein CASSDRGKNEQFF.

V gene TRBV29-1 combines with J gene TRBJ1-1; no clear D gene. The V end was cut by 6 bases, the J end by 0 bases, with 11 bases between. The CDR3 length is 13 residues. Germline CDR1 SQVTM, CDR2 ANQGSEA. CDR3 coding DNA: TGCAGCGTCTGGGAGCCCATGAACACTGAAGCTTTCTTT. Translated: CSVWEPMNTEAFF.

V gene TRBV2 combines with J gene TRBJ2-7, with D tentatively TRBD2 (6 bases). V lost 10 bases and J lost 2, with 12 bases in between. Germline lookup yields CDR1 SNHLY and CDR2 FYNNEI. The CDR3 contains 12 residues. The CDR3 protein is CATRTIAYEQYF. In DNA, the CDR3 is TGTGCCACACGGACTATCGCCTACGAGCAGTACTTC.

This sequence joins TRBV6-1 and TRBJ1-5; D call uncertain. CDR1 and CDR2 (germline): MNHNS, SASEGT. V was shortened by 2 bases and J by 1 base, with 9 bases between the two germline ends. This CDR3 region has 15 residues. Here the CDR3 reads CASSEKQLSNQPQHF. CDR3 bases: TGTGCCAGCAGTGAAAAACAGCTCAGCAATCAGCCCCAGCATTTT.

This clone has a single count. The V gene is TRBV29-1, the J gene TRBJ2-5, with 10 nucleotides matching TRBD1. The CDR3 has 14 amino acids. Germline values: CDR1 SQVTM, CDR2 ANQGSEA. Germline trimming cut 4 bases from V and 5 bases from J; bases unmatched to any gene: 7. CDR3 nucleotides: TGCAGCGTTGCCGGGACAGGGGCGGAGGAGACCCAGTACTTC. Residues: CSVAGTGAEETQYF.

The rearrangement joins TRBV27 to TRBJ1-2; a possible D gene is TRBD1 (6 bases). The germline CDR1 and CDR2 sequences are MNHEY and SMNVEV (reference sequence). V was pared by 0 bases and J by 5 bases, with 13 bases between. This CDR3 is built from 15 residues. CDR3 sequence: CASSLSPSTGYGYTF. DNA of the CDR3: TGTGCCAGCAGTTTATCCCCGAGTACAGGGTATGGCTACACCTTC.